These 20 T cell receptor beta chains came from one sample sequenced in a study of OX40 agonist ivuxolimab in advanced cancers. Assay: immunoSEQ multiplex PCR; the TCRdb copy retains only in-frame clones and omits some. In the table there are some 43,000 clones, more than 70% of which are singletons. Sequences were derived from CD4+ or CD8+ T cells sorted from blood, sampled in a trial of the OX40 agonist ivuxolimab. The receptors originated from an adult with an advanced solid tumor such as melanoma, head and neck, liver or kidney cancer.

This chain uses TRBV18 with TRBJ2-5, with TRBD1 identical over 9 bases. CDR3 length: 15 residues. CDR1 is KGHSH, CDR2 LQKENI, per germline. V lost 2 bases to trimming and J lost 5 bases; unmatched junction nucleotides: 6. The CDR3 protein is CASSPVGQGFETQYF. CDR3 in DNA: TGTGCCAGCTCACCAGTGGGACAGGGTTTCGAGACCCAGTACTTC.

Of note for this clone: Distinct nucleotide sequences in the sample also encode this CDR3. V usage is TRBV7-3 and J usage is TRBJ2-5, with D hard to call. Trimming left V 5 bases short and J 1 base short, with 11 bases between. From germline, CDR1 is SGHTA and CDR2 FQGTGA. The CDR3 has 14 residues. CDR3 region: CASSPTGLQETQYF. CDR3 sequence (DNA): TGTGCCAGCAGCCCAACTGGCCTCCAAGAGACCCAGTACTTC.

This clone was detected a few times. The rearrangement joins TRBV9 to TRBJ1-6, with D unresolved. CDR1 and CDR2 (germline): SGDLS, YYNGEE. The CDR3 runs 15 residues. Between the trimmed V and J ends, which lost 0 bases and 3 bases, there was a span of 7 bases. For the CDR3, the DNA is TGTGCCAGCAGCGTAGGGGCGGGCTATAATTCACCCCTCCACTTT. This translates into CASSVGAGYNSPLHF.

The gene calls are TRBV9 and TRBJ2-3; no clear D gene. The CDR3 has 14 residues. Germline CDR1 SGDLS, CDR2 YYNGEE. The germline V and J ends were trimmed by 0 bases and 2 bases, with 7 bases remaining between them. This chain's CDR3 is CASSVALVTDTQYF. The CDR3 DNA follows: TGTGCCAGCAGCGTAGCATTAGTCACAGATACGCAGTATTTT.

Only a few counts were recorded for this clone. The genes are TRBV4-1 and TRBJ1-1; D ambiguous. The CDR3 is 13 amino acids. The germline gives CDR1 MGHRA, CDR2 YSYEKL. The ends were cut back, 1 base at V and 4 bases at J, with 7 bases in the middle. The CDR3 DNA is TGCGCCAGCAGCCAAGGGCTCGGCACTGAAGCTTTCTTT. Amino acid sequence: CASSQGLGTEAFF.

The gene calls are TRBV7-2 and TRBJ1-1; the D is unclear. Trimming cost V 5 bases and J 11 bases, with 12 bases left between them. Germline V gene data show CDR1 as SGHTA and CDR2 as FQGNSA. The CDR3 covers 11 residues. CDR3 amino acids: CASSPDVTAFF. The CDR3 DNA reads TGTGCCAGCAGCCCGGATGTGACGGCTTTCTTT.

The rearrangement links TRBV11-3 to TRBJ1-2; perhaps TRBD1 as D (6 bases). From germline, CDR1 is SGHNT and CDR2 YENEEA. The CDR3 has 14 amino acids. Trimming removed 0 bases from V and 5 bases from J, with 10 bases in between. The CDR3 sequence: CASSLDRGNYGYTF. CDR3 sequence (DNA): TGTGCCAGCAGCTTAGACAGGGGCAATTATGGCTACACCTTC.

The genes are TRBV9 and TRBJ2-6; the match to TRBD1 covers 7 bases. This CDR3 has 17 residues. Trimming removed 2 bases from V and 0 bases from J; junction bases left unmatched: 5. CDR1 is SGDLS and CDR2 is YYNGEE in the germline V gene. The CDR3 is CASSVRDRSSGANVLTF. The CDR3 DNA follows: TGTGCCAGCAGCGTCCGGGACAGATCCTCTGGGGCCAACGTCCTGACTTTC.

The chain's CDR3 is CASSLTGRTTNEKLFF. CDR3 DNA: TGCGCCAGCAGCTTAACGGGGCGGACGACTAATGAAAAACTGTTTTTT. The chain employs TRBV5-1 and TRBJ1-4; the D gene is possibly TRBD1 (5 bases). Looked up from germline, CDR1 is SGHRS and CDR2 is YFSETQ. The CDR3 extends over 16 amino acids. V was trimmed by 2 bases and J by 2 bases, leaving 13 bases between them.

The gene calls are TRBV19 and TRBJ2-1; weak D call: TRBD2 (5 bases). CDR3 length equals 17 residues. V lost 6 bases and J lost 2, with 20 bases in between. Germline-derived CDR1 and CDR2 are LNHDA and SQIVND (reference sequence). The CDR3 spells CASRTAGVSLAYNEQFF. CDR3 nucleotide sequence: TGTGCCAGTAGAACAGCCGGGGTTTCTCTGGCCTACAATGAGCAGTTCTTC. Complete variable domain (other parts from reference TRBV19 and TRBJ2-1): DGGITQSPKYLFRKEGQNVTLSCEQNLNHDAMYWYRQDPGQGLRLIYYSQIVNDFQKGDIAEGYSVSREKKESFPLTVTSAQKNPTAFYLCASRTAGVSLAYNEQFFGPGTRLTVL.

This chain links TRBV5-1 with TRBJ1-1; no clear D gene. Between the trimmed V and J ends, which lost 2 bases and 8 bases, there was a span of 7 bases. Per the germline V gene, CDR1 is SGHRS and CDR2 is YFSETQ. The CDR3 sequence is 11 residues long. In DNA, the CDR3 is TGCGCCAGCAGCTTAGGGTTGGAAGCTTTCTTT. Its protein is CASSLGLEAFF.

The chain couples TRBV5-1 to TRBJ2-5; TRBD2 matches at 7 bases. Germline loops: CDR1 SGHRS, CDR2 YFSETQ. J was trimmed by 5 bases and V by 4 bases; bases with no gene match: 8. The CDR3 spans 14 residues. CDR3 amino acids: CASSGTSVGETQYF. The CDR3 DNA reads TGCGCCAGCAGCGGAACTAGCGTAGGGGAGACCCAGTACTTC.

The chain uses TRBV19 and TRBJ2-7, with D perhaps TRBD1 (6 bases). Per germline, CDR1 LNHDA and CDR2 SQIVND (reference sequence). Trimming left V 0 bases short and J 5 bases short, with 14 bases between. The CDR3 is 15 residues long. The CDR3: CASSIESRGRDEQYF. In DNA, the CDR3 is TGTGCCAGTAGTATAGAGAGCAGGGGACGTGACGAGCAGTACTTC.

This rearrangement joins TRBV2 to TRBJ1-5; 7 bases agree with TRBD1. The germline CDR1 and CDR2 sequences are SNHLY and FYNNEI. Losses at the gene ends were 6 bases for V and 5 bases for J; bases not matched to a gene: 4. The CDR3 sequence is 13 residues long. This CDR3 reads CASRPQGYQPQHF. In DNA form, the CDR3 reads TGTGCCAGCAGGCCACAGGGGTATCAGCCCCAGCATTTT.

About this clone itself: Other DNA sequences in the sample encode the same CDR3. The chain joins TRBV5-1 to TRBJ2-7, with D unresolved. V dropped 1 base and J dropped 5 bases, with 4 bases sitting between them. CDR3 length: 11 amino acids. Germline V gene sequence: CDR1 SGHRS, CDR2 YFSETQ. The CDR3 sequence: CASSLRNEQYF. In DNA form, the CDR3 reads TGCGCCAGCAGCTTGCGGAACGAGCAGTACTTC.

This chain links TRBV10-3 with TRBJ1-5; D perhaps matches TRBD1 (5 bases). The CDR3 extends over 18 amino acids. Germline lookup yields CDR1 ENHRY and CDR2 SYGVKD. The V end was cut by 3 bases, the J end by 0 bases, with 18 bases between. The CDR3 sequence: CAISDGLGRQYSNQPQHF. The CDR3 nucleotides are TGTGCCATCAGTGATGGTTTGGGCCGACAGTATAGCAATCAGCCCCAGCATTTT.

This chain links TRBV9 with TRBJ2-5; possible D gene TRBD2, 5 bases. This CDR3 is 20 amino acids long. V lost 0 bases and J 1 base, leaving 25 bases between the germline ends. Germline V gives CDR1 SGDLS, CDR2 YYNGEE. CDR3 in DNA: TGTGCCAGCAGCGTAGCTCGGCCGGAAGGATTCAGAGCGGTCCAAGAGACCCAGTACTTC. Its translation is CASSVARPEGFRAVQETQYF.

This clone is medium-sized within its sample. The J gene is TRBJ2-7, the V gene TRBV7-2; 10 nucleotides align to TRBD1. After removal of 3 bases from V and 6 bases from J, the junction contained 5 bases not matched to a gene. Germline lookup yields CDR1 SGHTA and CDR2 FQGNSA. This CDR3 has 14 residues. The CDR3: CASSLGTGEREQYF. In DNA form, the CDR3 reads TGTGCCAGCAGCTTGGGGACAGGGGAACGCGAGCAGTACTTC.

V is TRBV5-5 and J is TRBJ2-7; D ambiguous. Germline V lookup: CDR1 SGHKS, CDR2 YYEKEE (reference sequence). The germline V and J ends were trimmed by 1 base and 1 base, with 6 bases remaining between them. The CDR3 is 13 residues long. The CDR3 loop reads CASSLKASYEQYF. CDR3 bases: TGTGCCAGCAGCTTGAAGGCTTCCTACGAGCAGTACTTC. The full variable domain, its missing parts supplied by reference TRBV5-5 and TRBJ2-7, is DAGVTQSPTHLIKTRGQQVTLRCSPISGHKSVSWYQQVLGQGPQFIFQYYEKEERGRGNFPDRFSARQFPNYSSELNVNALLLGDSALYLCASSLKASYEQYFGPGTRLTVT.

This clone was picked up one time. The V call is TRBV10-3, the J call TRBJ1-1; a weak D match, TRBD1 (5 bases). The CDR3 consists of 16 residues. Trimming pared 4 bases from V and 0 bases from J, leaving 15 bases between. From germline, CDR1 is ENHRY and CDR2 SYGVKD. Here the CDR3 reads CAISGTMGRLNTEAFF. The CDR3, as DNA: TGTGCCATCAGTGGAACTATGGGACGGTTGAACACTGAAGCTTTCTTT.